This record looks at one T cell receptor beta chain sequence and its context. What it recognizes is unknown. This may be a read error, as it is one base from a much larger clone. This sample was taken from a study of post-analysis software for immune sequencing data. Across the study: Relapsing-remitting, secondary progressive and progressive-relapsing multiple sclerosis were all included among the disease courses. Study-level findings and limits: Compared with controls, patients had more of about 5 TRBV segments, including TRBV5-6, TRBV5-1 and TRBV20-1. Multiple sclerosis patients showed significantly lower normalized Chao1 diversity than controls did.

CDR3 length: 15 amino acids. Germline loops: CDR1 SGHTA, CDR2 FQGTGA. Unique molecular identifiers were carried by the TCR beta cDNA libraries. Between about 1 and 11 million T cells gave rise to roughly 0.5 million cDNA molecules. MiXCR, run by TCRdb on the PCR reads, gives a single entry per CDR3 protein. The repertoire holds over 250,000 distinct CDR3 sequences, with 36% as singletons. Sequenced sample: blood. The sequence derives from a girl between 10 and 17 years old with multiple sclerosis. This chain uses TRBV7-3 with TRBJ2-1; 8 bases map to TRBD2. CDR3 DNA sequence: TGTGCCAGCAACTTAATAGTAGCGGGATACAATGAGCAGTTCTTC. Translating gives CASNLIVAGYNEQFF.